The 30 T cell receptor beta chains presented below share a single source sample, sequenced in a study of T cell repertoires in cytomegalovirus infection. TCRdb redid the calling of the reads with MiXCR, one entry per CDR3 protein. The repertoire holds some 320,000 distinct CDR3 sequences, with approximately 9.5% as singletons. Material: PBMCs. Source of these receptors: a human donor in good health (CMV status not recorded). Some clones in this sample may be carry-over from other donors' samples.

This clonotype was seen more than once but under ten times. The J gene is TRBJ2-2, the V gene TRBV5-4; 10 bases map to TRBD1. The CDR3 consists of 16 residues. CDR1 SGHNT and CDR2 YYREEE come from the germline V gene (reference sequence). With V trimmed by 2 bases and J by 5 bases, 6 bases remained unmatched. As DNA, the CDR3 is TGTGCCAGCAGCTTTCCGGGACAGGGGTTTACCGGGGAGCTGTTTTTT. Amino acid sequence: CASSFPGQGFTGELFF. The complete variable domain, with remaining parts taken from reference TRBV5-4 and TRBJ2-2, reads ETGVTQSPTHLIKTRGQQVTLRCSSQSGHNTVSWYQQALGQGPQFIFQYYREEENGRGNFPPRFSGLQFPNYSSELNVNALELDDSALYLCASSFPGQGFTGELFFGEGSRLTVL.

The rearrangement links TRBV12-3 or TRBV12-4 to TRBJ2-7; 9 bases are shared with TRBD2. Trimming took 6 bases from V and 2 from J; bases not matched to a gene: 8. The CDR3 has 15 amino acids. CDR3 DNA: TGTGCCAGCAGCCCTTTGAAGCGGGGGGCCTACGAGCAGTACTTC. As protein: CASSPLKRGAYEQYF.

The chain has TRBV7-6 and TRBJ2-7, with a possible D match to TRBD2 (6 bases). CDR1 is SGHVS and CDR2 is FNYEAQ in the germline V gene. This CDR3 is built from 15 residues. V dropped 1 base and J dropped 2 bases, with 12 bases sitting between them. The CDR3 loop is CASSLDGGKAYEQYF. As DNA, the CDR3 is TGTGCCAGCAGCTTAGATGGCGGGAAGGCCTACGAGCAGTACTTC.

This clonotype was observed a few times. The chain uses TRBV19 and TRBJ2-4; TRBD2 is a possible D gene (5 bases). The CDR3 runs to 15 residues. Deletions cut 3 bases from V and 7 bases from J, with 16 bases between. The germline V gene encodes CDR1 LNHDA and CDR2 SQIVND (reference sequence). The CDR3 nucleotides are TGTGCCAGTAGTATTAGGTCGGGGTCCCATAACATTCAGTACTTC. Its translation: CASSIRSGSHNIQYF.

This chain joins TRBV12-3 or TRBV12-4 and TRBJ2-7; the match to TRBD1 covers 9 bases. V dropped 3 bases and J dropped 4; count of bases not matched to a gene: 4. This CDR3 region has 14 residues. The CDR3 DNA is TGTGCCAGCAGTTTTCGACAGGGGGTATACGAGCAGTACTTC. Amino acids: CASSFRQGVYEQYF.

The chain joins TRBV7-3 to TRBJ2-2; 9 bases fit TRBD1. The V segment lost 3 bases and the J segment 3 bases; nucleotides outside the gene matches: 2. This CDR3 region has 15 residues. Germline V lookup: CDR1 SGHTA, CDR2 FQGTGA. CDR3 loop: CASSLGTGHTGELFF. CDR3 bases: TGTGCCAGCAGCTTGGGGACAGGGCACACCGGGGAGCTGTTTTTT.

In its sample, this clonotype was seen many times. The chain is built from TRBV7-2 and TRBJ2-1, with 7 nucleotides matching TRBD2. The CDR3 covers 16 residues. V shed 3 bases, J shed 4 bases, and the junction held 9 bases outside the gene matches. CDR1 is SGHTA, CDR2 FQGNSA, per germline. CDR3 DNA: TGTGCCAGCAGCTTTTTCGGCGGGAGTGGGTACAATGAGCAGTTCTTC. It yields the protein CASSFFGGSGYNEQFF.

This clonotype was counted only a few times. The CDR3 is CASSYRGTSGRNEQFF. CDR3 bases: TGTGCCAGCAGTTACCGGGGTACTAGCGGGAGGAATGAGCAGTTCTTC. V is TRBV6-6 and J is TRBJ2-1, with 12 bases identical to TRBD2. Trimming at V came to 2 bases and at J to 7 bases, leaving 6 bases not matched to a gene. This CDR3 is 16 amino acids long. The germline V gene has CDR1 MNHNY and CDR2 SVGAGI (reference sequence).

The chain is built from TRBV7-9 and TRBJ1-1, with a possible D match to TRBD1 (6 bases). V was trimmed by 6 bases and J by 5 bases, leaving 22 bases between them. Germline values: CDR1 SEHNR, CDR2 FQNEAQ (reference sequence). The CDR3 length is 16 residues. The CDR3 is CASSSQGGLGGTEAFF. The DNA of the CDR3 is TGTGCCAGCAGTTCCCAGGGAGGGCTAGGGGGAACTGAAGCTTTCTTT.

This clonotype showed up many times. J is TRBJ2-6 and V is TRBV7-2, with 10 bases fitting TRBD1. Unmatched junction bases numbered 5, after V lost 2 bases and J lost 1 base. Germline CDR1 reads SGHTA; CDR2 reads FQGNSA. CDR3 size: 18 residues. The CDR3 DNA reads TGTGCCAGCAGCTTATGGGACAGGGGCACTTCTGGGGCCAACGTCCTGACTTTC. Protein: CASSLWDRGTSGANVLTF.

The chain recombines TRBV12-3 or TRBV12-4 with TRBJ2-2; the D is unclear. The CDR3 runs to 15 residues. V shed 3 bases and J shed 0 bases, with 8 bases lying between them. The CDR3 nucleotides read TGTGCCAGCAGTTTTGGGCTAGCGAACACCGGGGAGCTGTTTTTT. Protein sequence: CASSFGLANTGELFF.

The rearrangement uses TRBV11-2 and TRBJ2-5, with D perhaps TRBD2 (6 bases). The CDR3 spans 15 residues. Trimming removed 5 bases at V and 5 bases at J, with 18 bases between. CDR1 and CDR2 (germline): SGHAT, FQNNGV. CDR3: CASSLPASALETQYF. The CDR3 nucleotides are TGTGCCAGCAGCCTCCCCGCTAGCGCCCTTGAGACCCAGTACTTC.

In the case of this clonotype: Since a much larger clone is just one base distant, this may be a read error. The chain couples TRBV27 to TRBJ1-5; D is unresolved. Germline assignment: CDR1 MNHEY and CDR2 SMNVEV (reference sequence). This CDR3 spans 15 amino acids. CDR3 nucleotides: TGTGTCAGCAGTTTATCGTGGGTACTAAATCAGCCCCAGCATTTT. Its translation is CVSSLSWVLNQPQHF.

J is TRBJ1-1 and V is TRBV7-9; no clear D gene. CDR3 length equals 13 residues. Germline CDR1 is SEHNR and CDR2 is FQNEAQ (reference sequence). With 0 bases removed from V and 6 bases from J, the gap between germline ends came to 8 bases. The CDR3 sequence is CASSLAGSPEAFF. Written as DNA, the CDR3 is TGTGCCAGCAGCTTAGCAGGGAGCCCTGAAGCTTTCTTT. Variable domain in full (rest from reference TRBV7-9 and TRBJ1-1): DTGVSQNPRHKITKRGQNVTFRCDPISEHNRLYWYRQTLGQGPEFLTYFQNEAQLEKSRLLSDRFSAERPKGSFSTLEIQRTEQGDSAMYLCASSLAGSPEAFFGQGTRLTVV.

This clonotype has a count of ten or more. The gene calls are TRBV6-1 and TRBJ2-7; TRBD1 aligns across 8 bases. Germline CDR1 and CDR2: MNHNS and SASEGT. The V segment lost 5 bases and the J segment 2 bases; nucleotides outside the gene matches: 5. The CDR3 sequence is 14 residues long. CDR3 in amino acids: CASSSTGVTYEQYF. The CDR3 DNA sequence: TGTGCCAGCAGTTCGACAGGGGTGACCTACGAGCAGTACTTC.

The chain recombines TRBV14 with TRBJ2-1; D is perhaps TRBD2 (6 bases). Germline-derived CDR1 and CDR2 are SGHDN and FVKESK. V shed 0 bases and J shed 0 bases, with 12 bases lying between them. The CDR3 extends over 17 amino acids. CDR3 loop: CASSQEGLPNSYNEQFF. CDR3 DNA sequence: TGTGCCAGCAGCCAAGAAGGACTACCCAACTCCTACAATGAGCAGTTCTTC.

The V gene is TRBV24-1, the J gene TRBJ2-1; 11 positions agree with TRBD2. The V and J ends lost 5 bases and 7 bases, in that order; junction bases with no gene match: 9. Germline CDR1 reads KGHDR; CDR2 reads SFDVKD. The length of the CDR3 is 16 residues. CDR3 protein: CATSGRTSGPWNEQFF. The CDR3 nucleotides are TGTGCCACCAGTGGCCGGACTAGCGGGCCTTGGAATGAGCAGTTCTTC.

The J gene is TRBJ2-7, the V gene TRBV6-2 or TRBV6-3; the D gene is possibly TRBD2 (5 bases). Germline values: CDR1 MNHEY, CDR2 SVGEGT. The CDR3 is made up of 13 amino acids. V was clipped by 5 bases and J by 2 bases, with 10 bases between them. CDR3 nucleotide sequence: TGTGCCAGCAGTAACGCCGGGGCCTACGAGCAGTACTTC. This codes for CASSNAGAYEQYF.

This clonotype was observed a few times. This rearrangement joins TRBV5-4 to TRBJ2-3, with no clear D. The V end was cut by 4 bases, the J end by 1 base, with 13 bases between. The CDR3 is 15 residues long. Per germline, CDR1 SGHNT and CDR2 YYREEE (reference sequence). Here the CDR3 reads CASSPRDGRTDTQYF. The DNA of the CDR3 is TGTGCCAGCAGCCCCCGAGATGGCCGCACAGATACGCAGTATTTT.

This clonotype has ten or more counts. V and J are TRBV7-2 and TRBJ2-7; D is uncertain. V lost 4 bases, J lost 0 bases, and 13 bases lay in between. Germline CDR1 is SGHTA and CDR2 is FQGNSA. This CDR3 contains 15 residues. DNA for the CDR3: TGTGCCAGCAGCTCGACTCCCCTCCACTCCTACGAGCAGTACTTC. Protein: CASSSTPLHSYEQYF.

V gene TRBV10-3 combines with J gene TRBJ2-5; TRBD2 might be the D (7 bases). CDR3 size: 16 residues. Germline V gene lookup returns CDR1 ENHRY and CDR2 SYGVKD. V lost 5 bases to trimming and J lost 5 bases, with 21 bases between them. The chain's CDR3 is CAISPGGAARGETQYF. For the CDR3, the DNA is TGTGCCATCAGTCCTGGGGGGGCGGCCCGCGGGGAGACCCAGTACTTC.

V and J are TRBV20-1 and TRBJ1-2, with TRBD1 matching 7 bases. Germline CDR1 reads DFQATT; CDR2 reads SNEGSKA (reference sequence). There are 14 residues in the CDR3. Unmatched junction bases numbered 5, after V lost 0 bases and J lost 4 bases. CDR3 amino acids: CSAREGTVGYGYTF. Written as DNA, the CDR3 is TGCAGTGCTAGAGAAGGGACAGTAGGCTATGGCTACACCTTC.

This clonotype has just a few counts. This rearrangement joins TRBV7-3 to TRBJ2-2; TRBD1 agrees at 7 bases. Germline loops: CDR1 SGHTA, CDR2 FQGTGA. This CDR3 region has 14 residues. The ends lost 5 bases at V and 5 bases at J; junction bases unmatched: 5. In DNA form, the CDR3 reads TGTGCCAGCAGCGACTGGGGACAGACCGGGGAGCTGTTTTTT. It codes for CASSDWGQTGELFF.

The chain couples TRBV6-5 to TRBJ1-1, with TRBD1 matching over 9 bases. The CDR3 covers 14 residues. Germline CDR1 MNHEY, CDR2 SVGAGI. The V and J ends lost 9 bases and 1 base, in that order; junction bases with no gene match: 6. DNA for the CDR3: TGTGCCAGTTGCGGGACAGGGAGGAACACTGAAGCTTTCTTT. Its protein is CASCGTGRNTEAFF.

This chain uses TRBV12-3 or TRBV12-4 with TRBJ1-1; TRBD1 matches 7 bases. The trim removed 6 bases at V and 0 bases at J, leaving 7 bases unmatched. The CDR3 has 15 residues. CDR3: CASRRGTAMNTEAFF. The CDR3, as DNA: TGTGCCAGCAGGCGGGGGACAGCCATGAACACTGAAGCTTTCTTT.

CDR3 coding DNA: TGTGCCAGTAGTATCTTGGATACGCAGTATTTT. Its translation is CASSILDTQYF. The J gene is TRBJ2-3, the V gene TRBV19, with D hard to call. The germline CDR1 and CDR2 sequences are LNHDA and SQIVND (reference sequence). There are 11 residues in the CDR3. V was pared by 3 bases and J by 6 bases, with 4 bases between.

The rearrangement links TRBV12-3 or TRBV12-4 to TRBJ1-4, with D perhaps TRBD1 (5 bases). Trimming left V 7 bases short and J 0 bases short, with 12 bases between. CDR3 length: 15 residues. CDR3 in amino acids: CASTNRGATNEKLFF. Written as DNA, the CDR3 is TGTGCCAGCACTAACCGAGGGGCAACTAATGAAAAACTGTTTTTT.

This clonotype was seen more than once but under ten times. The V gene is TRBV7-9, the J gene TRBJ1-6, with D hard to call. CDR3 length: 15 amino acids. Germline CDR1 reads SEHNR; CDR2 reads FQNEAQ (reference sequence). The ends were cut back, 5 bases at V and 8 bases at J, with 16 bases in the middle. The DNA of the CDR3 is TGTGCCAGCAGCCCGAACGCAGGATTCTATTCACCCCTCCACTTT. Translating gives CASSPNAGFYSPLHF.

At least ten counts were recorded for this clonotype. The chain combines TRBV7-2 with TRBJ2-5; D gene uncertain. Germline V lookup: CDR1 SGHTA, CDR2 FQGNSA. V was pared by 1 base and J by 5 bases, with 8 bases between. The CDR3 runs 13 residues. CDR3 amino acids: CASSLDRRETQYF. Here the CDR3 DNA reads TGTGCCAGCAGCTTAGATCGGCGGGAGACCCAGTACTTC.

This clonotype has ten or more counts. The V gene is TRBV7-2, the J gene TRBJ2-2, with 7 nucleotides matching TRBD2. This CDR3 contains 17 residues. Germline V lookup: CDR1 SGHTA, CDR2 FQGNSA. The V and J ends lost 5 bases and 5 bases, in that order; junction bases with no gene match: 14. CDR3 DNA: TGTGCCAGCAGCCTAGTGAGGCGGGGGACGCGGACCGGGGAGCTGTTTTTT. This gives the protein CASSLVRRGTRTGELFF.